These 26 T cell receptor beta chains came from one sample sequenced in a study of blood T cells in healthy people across ages. Together with a sample-barcoded 5' primer, a J-beta primer mix was included in a second PCR lasting roughly 6 to 12 cycles. TCRdb independently ran MiXCR on the 5' RACE reads; one entry per CDR3 protein. This sample has fewer than 2 million distinct CDR3 sequences, with 39% found just once. Specimen: blood. The receptors stem from a human donor in good health.

The CDR3 DNA reads as TGTGCCAGCATCCCAGACAGGGCCTACGAGCAGTACTTC. It codes for CASIPDRAYEQYF. This chain uses TRBV2 with TRBJ2-5; the match to TRBD1 covers 7 bases. The last part of the DNA fits TRBJ2-7 better; the J call may be wrong. Germline lookup yields CDR1 SNHLY and CDR2 FYNNEI. The CDR3 runs to 13 residues.

For the CDR3, the DNA is TGTGCCAGCGTTGGAACAGGGCATACAAACGGCTACACCTTC. Amino acids: CASVGTGHTNGYTF. This chain joins TRBV2 and TRBJ1-2, with a possible D match to TRBD1 (6 bases). V dropped 8 bases and J dropped 8 bases, with 21 bases sitting between them. Germline loops: CDR1 SNHLY, CDR2 FYNNEI. This CDR3 is 14 amino acids long.

This chain uses TRBV7-2 with TRBJ2-5, with 7 positions matching TRBD1. The CDR3 is 16 residues long. Germline assignment: CDR1 SGHTA and CDR2 FQGNSA. V shed 4 bases, J shed 6 bases, and the junction held 14 bases outside the gene matches. CDR3 in amino acids: CASSSITGALLKTQYF. DNA for the CDR3: TGTGCCAGCAGCTCCATAACAGGGGCCTTATTAAAGACCCAGTACTTC.

The V gene is TRBV7-2, the J gene TRBJ2-5; 12 bases fit TRBD2. CDR3 length: 17 amino acids. Unmatched junction bases numbered 6, after V lost 0 bases and J lost 4 bases. Germline assignment: CDR1 SGHTA and CDR2 FQGNSA. In DNA, the CDR3 is TGTGCCAGCAGCTTAGCCCTAGCGGGGGGGCTTGGAGAGACCCAGTACTTC. Translation gives CASSLALAGGLGETQYF.

A note on this clonotype: Sequence at one end of the junction differs from germline and may be a read error. The J gene is TRBJ2-7, the V gene TRBV4-2; 13 bases agree with TRBD2. Germline V lookup: CDR1 LGHNA, CDR2 YNFKEQ. There are 15 residues in the CDR3. The CDR3 sequence: CASSQTSGGAYKQYF. The DNA of the CDR3 is TGTGCCAGCAGCCAAACTAGCGGGGGGGCCTACAAGCAGTACTTC.

This sequence joins TRBV27 and TRBJ1-2; D gene ambiguous. V gave up 5 bases and J gave up 7 bases, with 23 bases separating them. The CDR3 contains 16 residues. Germline CDR1 is MNHEY and CDR2 is SMNVEV (reference sequence). This chain's CDR3 is CASSLDGTLTVGGYTF. In DNA, the CDR3 is TGTGCCAGCAGTCTTGACGGAACCTTAACAGTGGGTGGCTACACCTTC.

The chain combines TRBV6-2 or TRBV6-3 with TRBJ2-7; 16 nucleotides agree with TRBD2. With V trimmed by 4 bases and J by 3 bases, 12 bases remained unmatched. CDR3 size: 19 residues. Germline values: CDR1 MNHEY, CDR2 SVGEGT. CDR3 sequence (DNA): TGTGCCAGCAGTTCTCCGCCGGGACTAGCGGGGGGGACCTACTACGAGCAGTACTTC. It encodes CASSSPPGLAGGTYYEQYF.

This clonotype has just a few counts. The chain combines TRBV11-1 with TRBJ2-1, with TRBD2 identical over 10 bases. CDR1 SGHAT and CDR2 FQDESV come from the germline V gene (reference sequence). V trimming: 5 bases; J trimming: 3 bases; junction bases outside the gene matches: 10. The CDR3 length is 17 residues. CDR3 DNA sequence: TGTGCCAGCAGCGCGCCCGGGACTAGCGACGTCTACAATGAGCAGTTCTTC. Its translation is CASSAPGTSDVYNEQFF.

This clonotype has more than one count but fewer than ten. The chain couples TRBV4-3 to TRBJ2-6, with a possible D match to TRBD1 (5 bases). In germline, CDR1 is LGHNA, CDR2 YSLEER. The CDR3 contains 18 residues. The V end lost 0 bases, the J end lost 0 bases, and 12 bases lay between the germline ends. The CDR3 DNA reads as TGCGCCAGCAGCCAAGATGGGGCAGCTAGCTCTGGGGCCAACGTCCTGACTTTC. The encoded protein is CASSQDGAASSGANVLTF.

V gene TRBV7-2 combines with J gene TRBJ2-6; D is unresolved. Trimming cost V 2 bases and J 0 bases, with 8 bases left between them. Germline-derived CDR1 and CDR2 are SGHTA and FQGNSA. This CDR3 is 16 amino acids long. This CDR3 is CASSLSLSSGANVLTF. The CDR3 bases are TGTGCCAGCAGCTTAAGCCTTAGCTCTGGGGCCAACGTCCTGACTTTC.

V and J are TRBV6-5 and TRBJ1-1; D uncertain. This CDR3 is 15 amino acids long. Germline V CDR1 and CDR2: MNHEY, SVGAGI. Trimming took off 0 bases at V and 4 bases at J, with 12 bases between the two ends. As DNA, the CDR3 is TGTGCCAGCAGTTACTCACAGAGAGGTGGCACTGAAGCTTTCTTT. Translating gives CASSYSQRGGTEAFF.

V usage is TRBV12-3 or TRBV12-4 and J usage is TRBJ1-2; the D gene is possibly TRBD1 (5 bases). The CDR3 extends over 16 amino acids. V was clipped by 6 bases and J by 4 bases, with 21 bases between them. This chain's CDR3 is CASSSVGGIPSYGYTF. CDR3 nucleotides: TGTGCCAGCAGCTCTGTGGGGGGGATACCTAGCTATGGCTACACCTTC.

The rearrangement joins TRBV2 to TRBJ1-1; no reliable D call. Trimming pared 5 bases from V and 7 bases from J, leaving 14 bases between. The CDR3 contains 13 residues. Germline CDR1 is SNHLY and CDR2 is FYNNEI. Here the CDR3 reads CASSRLGPGEAFF. CDR3 nucleotide sequence: TGTGCCAGCAGTAGACTTGGACCGGGTGAAGCTTTCTTT.

At least ten counts were recorded for this clonotype. The J gene is TRBJ2-7, the V gene TRBV9; weak D call: TRBD1 (5 bases). The V and J ends lost 5 bases and 0 bases respectively, with 9 bases between them. Germline assignment: CDR1 SGDLS and CDR2 YYNGEE. This CDR3 has 13 residues. In DNA form, the CDR3 reads TGTGCCAGCAGTCGACAGAGCTCCTACGAGCAGTACTTC. Encoded protein: CASSRQSSYEQYF.

J is TRBJ1-2 and V is TRBV9; 7 positions agree with TRBD1. This CDR3 comprises 17 residues. With 4 bases clipped from V and 3 bases from J, the junction kept 15 bases outside the gene matches. Germline CDR1 and CDR2: SGDLS and YYNGEE. CDR3 bases: TGTGCCAGCAGCCCGAAGCTCAGGGGGGCACTGGACTATGGCTACACCTTC. It yields the protein CASSPKLRGALDYGYTF.

The chain joins TRBV27 to TRBJ2-1; D may be TRBD1 (6 bases). Trimming removed 6 bases from V and 6 bases from J, with 21 bases in between. Germline lookup yields CDR1 MNHEY and CDR2 SMNVEV (reference sequence). There are 16 residues in the CDR3. The CDR3: CASSTVYRVGANEQFF. As DNA, the CDR3 is TGTGCCAGCAGCACGGTGTACAGGGTAGGGGCCAATGAGCAGTTCTTC.

There are a few counts of this clonotype. V gene TRBV29-1 combines with J gene TRBJ2-6; a possible D gene is TRBD1 (5 bases). Germline values: CDR1 SQVTM, CDR2 ANQGSEA. V was trimmed by 5 bases and J by 4 bases, leaving 12 bases between them. This CDR3 is built from 14 residues. CDR3 in DNA: TGCAGCGTTACCCAGGGCTCCGGGGCCAACGTCCTGACTTTC. Translating it yields CSVTQGSGANVLTF.

DNA for the CDR3: TGTGCCAGCAGACTTCTAGCGGGGGGGAGGAATAAGCAGTACTTC. Its translation: CASRLLAGGRNKQYF. V and J are TRBV2 and TRBJ2-4, with TRBD2 identical over 12 bases. The CDR3 is 15 amino acids. The V and J ends lost 6 bases and 13 bases, in that order; junction bases with no gene match: 13. The germline CDR1 and CDR2 sequences are SNHLY and FYNNEI. The full variable domain, rest sourced from reference TRBV2 and TRBJ2-4, is EPEVTQTPSHQVTQMGQEVILRCVPISNHLYFYWYRQILGQKVEFLVSFYNNEISEKSEIFDDQFSVERPDGSNFTLKIRSTKLEDSAMYFCASRLLAGGRNKQYFGAGTRLSVL.

V usage is TRBV12-3 or TRBV12-4 and J usage is TRBJ2-5, with TRBD1 matching over 8 bases. The better agreement between TRBJ2-7 and the DNA end casts doubt on the J call. This CDR3 is 15 amino acids long. CDR3 in amino acids: CASSQTGDSGNEQYF. Written as DNA, the CDR3 is TGTGCCAGCAGTCAGACAGGGGACTCTGGCAACGAGCAGTACTTC.

The gene calls are TRBV2 and TRBJ2-1; 7 nucleotides align to TRBD2. From germline, CDR1 is SNHLY and CDR2 FYNNEI. The CDR3 sequence is 11 residues long. CDR3 coding DNA: TGTGCTGGGAGGGACCCTTTCCTGCAGTTCTTC. Its translation is CAGRDPFLQFF.

This sequence joins TRBV4-1 and TRBJ2-7; 7 positions match TRBD1. V gave up 1 base and J gave up 5 bases; unmatched junction bases: 5. This CDR3 contains 14 residues. From germline, CDR1 is MGHRA and CDR2 YSYEKL. Written as DNA, the CDR3 is TGCGCCAGCAGCCAAGGGGACAGTCTCCACGAGCAGTACTTC. This codes for CASSQGDSLHEQYF.

The rearrangement links TRBV5-8 to TRBJ2-1; 11 positions agree with TRBD1. The V gene's germline CDR1 is SGHTS and CDR2 YDEGEE. The CDR3 spans 15 residues. Trimming at V came to 4 bases and at J to 7 bases, leaving 7 bases not matched to a gene. CDR3 nucleotides: TGTGCCAGCAGCCAAGGACAGGGGGCTTGGAATGAGCAGTTCTTC. This gives the protein CASSQGQGAWNEQFF.

The chain combines TRBV5-1 with TRBJ1-5; D possibly corresponds to TRBD1 (6 bases). CDR1 and CDR2 from the germline V gene are SGHRS and YFSETQ. This CDR3 comprises 13 residues. In DNA form, the CDR3 reads TGCCCGCCAGCAGGGACATGGGATCAGCCCCAGCATTTT. This encodes CPPAGTWDQPQHF.

The rearrangement links TRBV6-2 or TRBV6-3 to TRBJ1-1, with TRBD1 matching over 10 bases. Trimming at V came to 6 bases and at J to 2 bases, leaving 9 bases not matched to a gene. Germline loops: CDR1 MNHEY, CDR2 SVGEGT. The CDR3 loop spans 16 amino acids. The CDR3 region is CASSPWGQGTNTEAFF. The CDR3 bases are TGTGCCAGCAGCCCCTGGGGACAGGGGACTAACACTGAAGCTTTCTTT.

This chain connects TRBV2 to TRBJ2-1; TRBD2 matches at 10 bases. After removal of 10 bases from V and 4 bases from J, the junction contained 7 bases not matched to a gene. Germline values: CDR1 SNHLY, CDR2 FYNNEI. CDR3 size: 14 residues. The DNA for the CDR3 is TGTGCCACCGGGGGGACTAGCGTTTACAATGAGCAGTTCTTC. The encoded protein is CATGGTSVYNEQFF. Based on the CDR3 plus reference TRBV2 and TRBJ2-1, the full variable domain is EPEVTQTPSHQVTQMGQEVILRCVPISNHLYFYWYRQILGQKVEFLVSFYNNEISEKSEIFDDQFSVERPDGSNFTLKIRSTKLEDSAMYFCATGGTSVYNEQFFGPGTRLTVL.

The chain uses TRBV15 and TRBJ1-4; the D gene is possibly TRBD1 (5 bases). The CDR3 consists of 15 residues. The V end was cut by 2 bases, the J end by 7 bases, with 14 bases between. CDR1 is LNHNV and CDR2 is YYDKDF in the germline V gene (reference sequence). The CDR3 protein is CATSRTGGGSEKLFF. For the CDR3, the DNA is TGTGCCACCAGCAGAACCGGGGGAGGTAGTGAAAAACTGTTTTTT.